This is a list of T cell receptor beta chains from one sample in a study of T cell responses to AZD1222 COVID-19 vaccine. Sequenced by immunoSEQ multiplex PCR; TCRdb stores in-frame clones only, minus some. The sample contains some 250,000 clones, 85% to 95% of which appear only once. Sequencing was performed on peripheral blood, taken 28 days after the second AZD1222 dose. The receptor set was obtained from an adult who received the AZD1222 COVID-19 vaccine. CDR3s include the opening cysteine and the closing phenylalanine or tryptophan. The D gene is left open where the match is weak. Clone sizes are given selectively: once, few, many, or a class where the clone is expanded.

13	TRBV6-5	TRBJ1-2	TRBD1	.	TGTGCCAGCAGCACAGGGGGAATATATGGCTACACCTTC	CASSTGGIYGYTF
15	TRBV6-5	TRBJ2-1	TRBD1	.	TGTGCCAGCAGTCTTCCGACAGGGGGCCTCAATGAGCAGTTCTTC	CASSLPTGGLNEQFF
13	TRBV28	TRBJ2-7	.	.	TGTGCCAGCGGGGGCGGTGGATCCTACGAGCAGTACTTC	CASGGGGSYEQYF
13	TRBV10-3	TRBJ2-1	.	.	TGTGCCATCAGTGATGGGGTATACAATGAGCAGTTCTTC	CAISDGVYNEQFF
13	TRBV19	TRBJ2-3	.	.	TGTGCCAGTACCCCAGTCGGCAGAGGAACGCAGTATTTT	CASTPVGRGTQYF
16	TRBV15	TRBJ2-5	.	.	TGTGCCACCAGCAGAGATCCCAGGGGCCGTCAAGAGACCCAGTACTTC	CATSRDPRGRQETQYF
14	TRBV27	TRBJ2-2	TRBD2	.	TGTGCCAGCAGTAGCGGGAGGGCCGCCGGGGAGCTGTTTTTT	CASSSGRAAGELFF
14	TRBV5-5	TRBJ2-1	.	.	TGTGCCAGCAGCTTGGGCCTCGATTACAATGAGCAGTTCTTC	CASSLGLDYNEQFF
13	TRBV19	TRBJ1-5	.	.	TGTGCCAGTAGTGGGGGGATTAATCAGCCCCAGCATTTT	CASSGGINQPQHF
15	TRBV9	TRBJ2-7	TRBD2	.	TGTGCCAGCAGCGTAGCCAGCGGGGTCTACTACGAGCAGTACTTC	CASSVASGVYYEQYF
14	TRBV3-1/TRBV3-2	TRBJ1-2	TRBD1	.	TGTGCCAGCAGCCAAGGGGACAGTATTCATGGCTACACCTTC	CASSQGDSIHGYTF
15	TRBV25-1	TRBJ1-4	TRBD1	.	TGTGCCAGCAGTGTAACCGGGACAGGGGGTGAAAAACTGTTTTTT	CASSVTGTGGEKLFF
14	TRBV5-1	TRBJ2-3	.	.	TGCGCCAGCAGCGTGTGGGGGCGGGAAGATACGCAGTATTTT	CASSVWGREDTQYF
13	TRBV28	TRBJ1-2	.	.	TGTGCCAGCAGTCCAGCGGGGGTGAAAGGCTACACCTTC	CASSPAGVKGYTF
13	TRBV27	TRBJ2-3	TRBD1	.	TGTGCCAGCACCACAGGGGGCACAGATACGCAGTATTTT	CASTTGGTDTQYF
11	TRBV6-5	TRBJ1-1	.	.	TGTGCCAGCAGTTACAGGGGTGAAGCTTTCTTT	CASSYRGEAFF
14	TRBV7-2	TRBJ1-1	.	.	TGTGCCAGCAGCTTAAGGTTTTTGGACACTGAAGCTTTCTTT	CASSLRFLDTEAFF
12	TRBV19	TRBJ1-2	.	.	TGTGCCAGTACTCATCGGGGAGGGGACTACACCTTC	CASTHRGGDYTF
13	TRBV19	TRBJ2-3	TRBD1	.	TGTGCCAGTAGTATGGGACAGGGGTATACGCAGTATTTT	CASSMGQGYTQYF
14	TRBV7-3	TRBJ1-1	TRBD1	once	TGTGCCAGCAGCTGGGACAGCGGGGACACTGAAGCTTTCTTT	CASSWDSGDTEAFF
17	TRBV2	TRBJ2-6	.	.	TGTGCCAGCAAGAGAGATTCAGTCCTCTCTGGGGCCAACGTCCTGACTTTC	CASKRDSVLSGANVLTF
13	TRBV7-9	TRBJ1-1	.	.	TGTGCCAGCAGCTTAAGACGGGGGCATGAAGCTTTCTTT	CASSLRRGHEAFF